Listed below are T cell receptor beta chains from one sample, sequenced in a study of shared clonotypes between healthy human individuals. Clones were read by immunoSEQ multiplex PCR, and TCRdb kept only the in-frame ones, dropping some. Of over 100,000 clones listed, 68% are singletons. Material for sequencing was memory CD8+ T cells sorted from blood. Every receptor here comes from a woman aged 25 to 39 in good health. Both conserved end residues are part of each CDR3. The D gene is left open where the match is weak. Not all rows give a size; the values are once, few, many and, for expanded clones, a class.

D: TRBD2; size: NA; V: TRBV6-1; J: TRBJ2-7; DNA: TGTGCCAGCAGTGAAGGACTAGCGGGGACTACGGGGCAGTACTTC; CDR3: CASSEGLAGTTGQYF
D: NA; size: once; V: TRBV2; J: TRBJ1-1; DNA: TGTGCCAGCAATCTGGGGACTGAAGCTTTCTTT; CDR3: CASNLGTEAFF
D: NA; size: NA; V: TRBV19; J: TRBJ1-1; DNA: TGTGCCAGTAGTATAAGGGCTGGCACTGAAGCTTTCTTT; CDR3: CASSIRAGTEAFF
D: NA; size: NA; V: TRBV25-1; J: TRBJ2-5; DNA: TGTGCCAGCAGTGACAAGGGTAGGGAGACCCAGTACTTC; CDR3: CASSDKGRETQYF
D: TRBD2; size: NA; V: TRBV7-9; J: TRBJ2-1; DNA: TGTGCCAGCAGCCTCCGGACCCCACTAGCGGGAGTCCTTTACCATGAGCAGTTCTTC; CDR3: CASSLRTPLAGVLYHEQFF
D: TRBD2; size: NA; V: TRBV18; J: TRBJ2-3; DNA: TGTGCCAGCTCACCACGTGGACTAGCAACGGATACGCAGTATTTT; CDR3: CASSPRGLATDTQYF
D: TRBD2; size: NA; V: TRBV7-9; J: TRBJ2-6; DNA: TGTGCCAGCAGCTTAGTGGAACTAGCGGGAGTGGTTGGGGCCAACGTCCTGACTTTC; CDR3: CASSLVELAGVVGANVLTF
D: TRBD2; size: once; V: TRBV5-1; J: TRBJ2-1; DNA: TGCGCCAGCAGCTGGACTAGCGGACCCACCTACAATGAGCAGTTCTTC; CDR3: CASSWTSGPTYNEQFF
D: NA; size: NA; V: TRBV5-1; J: TRBJ2-1; DNA: TGCGCCAGCAGCAACGACATGGGGGAGACGAATGAGCAGTTCTTC; CDR3: CASSNDMGETNEQFF
D: NA; size: NA; V: TRBV25-1; J: TRBJ2-7; DNA: TGTGCCAGCAGAACATCCTACGAGCAGTACTTC; CDR3: CASRTSYEQYF
D: TRBD2; size: NA; V: TRBV25-1; J: TRBJ2-7; DNA: TGTGCCAGCAGTGACAGGGAGGGCGGGGGGCTGGATCTATACGAGCAGTACTTC; CDR3: CASSDREGGGLDLYEQYF
D: NA; size: NA; V: TRBV5-1; J: TRBJ1-5; DNA: TGCGCCAGCAGCTTGGACGCGGGGAATCAGCCCCAGCATTTT; CDR3: CASSLDAGNQPQHF
D: TRBD1; size: NA; V: TRBV7-9; J: TRBJ2-2; DNA: TGTGCCAGCAGTCGACAGGGATTGAACACCGGGGAGCTGTTTTTT; CDR3: CASSRQGLNTGELFF
D: NA; size: NA; V: TRBV10-3; J: TRBJ2-7; DNA: TGTGCCATCAGTGAGGTGGGAGGTCGATACGAGCAGTACTTC; CDR3: CAISEVGGRYEQYF
D: NA; size: NA; V: TRBV5-1; J: TRBJ2-1; DNA: TGCGCCAGCAGCTTGGCCTCCCCCGGCTACAATGAGCAGTTCTTC; CDR3: CASSLASPGYNEQFF
D: NA; size: NA; V: TRBV6-5; J: TRBJ1-1; DNA: TGTGCCAGCAGTTACGGCGGGAACACTGAAGCTTTCTTT; CDR3: CASSYGGNTEAFF
D: NA; size: NA; V: TRBV4-2; J: TRBJ2-3; DNA: TGTGCCAGCAGCCACCATCTCCGGGACGGGAGCATAGATACGCAGTATTTT; CDR3: CASSHHLRDGSIDTQYF
D: TRBD1; size: few; V: TRBV13; J: TRBJ2-7; DNA: TGTGCCAGCAGCTTCGAAGGCCAGGGACAGAGGTACGAGCAGTACTTC; CDR3: CASSFEGQGQRYEQYF
D: NA; size: NA; V: TRBV11-2; J: TRBJ1-2; DNA: TGTGCCAGCAGCTCTAGTGGGGGGGCTGGCTATGGCTACACCTTC; CDR3: CASSSSGGAGYGYTF
D: TRBD1; size: NA; V: TRBV5-4; J: TRBJ1-1; DNA: TGTGCCAGCAGCTTTGACAGGGGGCGCCTGGGGAACACTGAAGCTTTCTTT; CDR3: CASSFDRGRLGNTEAFF
D: TRBD2; size: NA; V: TRBV27; J: TRBJ2-7; DNA: TGTGCCAGCAGTCCGGGACTAAGCTACGAGCAGTACTTC; CDR3: CASSPGLSYEQYF
D: NA; size: NA; V: TRBV2; J: TRBJ1-2; DNA: TGTGCCAGCATAAGGGTGGGCTATGGCTACACCTTC; CDR3: CASIRVGYGYTF
D: TRBD2; size: few; V: TRBV27; J: TRBJ2-7; DNA: TGTGCCAGCAGCTTACTTGCGGGAGTAGGGGTGGGCGAGCAGTACTTC; CDR3: CASSLLAGVGVGEQYF
D: NA; size: NA; V: TRBV4-1; J: TRBJ2-1; DNA: TGCGCCAGCAGCCAACGTGGGTTTGAGCAGTTCTTC; CDR3: CASSQRGFEQFF
D: TRBD1; size: NA; V: TRBV9; J: TRBJ2-1; DNA: TGTGCCAGCAGCGTAGACACGGCAGGGGGTTACAATGAGCAGTTCTTC; CDR3: CASSVDTAGGYNEQFF
D: TRBD1; size: NA; V: TRBV28; J: TRBJ1-2; DNA: TGTGCCAGCAGTTTATCCAGCCCAGACAGGGTCTATGGCTACACCTTC; CDR3: CASSLSSPDRVYGYTF
D: NA; size: NA; V: TRBV16; J: TRBJ1-1; DNA: TGTGCCAGCAGCCTCGAACAGGGCTCGGGAGCTTTCTTT; CDR3: CASSLEQGSGAFF
D: TRBD2; size: few; V: TRBV5-1; J: TRBJ2-1; DNA: TGCGCCAGCAGCTTGGGGCGGGGGGCGAATGAGCAGTTCTTC; CDR3: CASSLGRGANEQFF